The rows below give T cell receptor beta chains drawn from one sample of a study of blood T cell repertoires in COVID-19. Sequencing was performed with immunoSEQ multiplex PCR; in TCRdb, only in-frame clones are kept and a portion is missing. The sample records some 99,000 clones, roughly 75% being singletons. The specimen sequenced was peripheral blood. The receptors here all came from a human donor in a cohort sampled during active or convalescent COVID-19. Each CDR3 is given with its conserved first and last residue. A D gene is named only where the DNA matches it firmly. Rows may omit the clone size; those that give it use once, few, many or a size class.

>TRBD1|.|TRBJ2-7|TRBV7-9
CASSNGQGLYEQYF
TGTGCCAGCAGCAATGGACAGGGTCTATACGAGCAGTACTTC
>TRBD2|few|TRBJ2-1|TRBV19
CASSMGLAGVHEQFF
TGTGCCAGTAGTATGGGACTAGCGGGAGTTCATGAGCAGTTCTTC
>TRBD2|.|TRBJ2-3|TRBV27
CASRSTGRGLAFGDTQYF
TGTGCCAGCAGAAGTACCGGAAGGGGACTAGCGTTCGGAGATACGCAGTATTTT
>.|.|TRBJ1-1|TRBV27
CASTKHGFSAEAFF
TGTGCCAGCACTAAACACGGGTTTTCGGCTGAAGCTTTCTTT
>TRBD1|.|TRBJ1-6|TRBV14
CASSQDHGQVHSPLHF
TGTGCCAGCAGCCAAGATCACGGACAGGTGCATTCACCCCTCCACTTT
>.|.|TRBJ2-3|TRBV10-2
CATLAGRTDTQYF
TGCGCCACCTTGGCAGGAAGGACAGATACGCAGTATTTT
>.|.|TRBJ1-2|TRBV28
CATRPGRGYGYTF
TGTGCCACCCGGCCGGGGAGGGGTTATGGCTACACCTTC
>.|.|TRBJ1-6|TRBV4-3
CASSQDGGEGGPSSYNSPLHF
TGCGCCAGCAGCCAAGATGGAGGGGAGGGCGGCCCCAGCTCCTATAATTCACCCCTCCACTTT
>TRBD1|.|TRBJ1-6|TRBV9
CASSVRGLADSPLHF
TGTGCCAGCAGCGTCAGGGGGCTTGCGGATTCACCCCTCCACTTT
>TRBD2|.|TRBJ2-2|TRBV5-1
CASSSIAGDTGELFF
TGCGCCAGCAGCTCAATAGCGGGAGACACCGGGGAGCTGTTTTTT
>.|.|TRBJ1-3|TRBV28
CASKRPSSGNTIYF
TGTGCCAGCAAGCGGCCTAGCTCTGGAAACACCATATATTTT
>TRBD1|once|TRBJ2-2|TRBV6-5
CASSYRDRENTGELFF
TGTGCCAGCAGTTACAGGGACAGGGAGAACACCGGGGAGCTGTTTTTT
>.|.|TRBJ2-4|TRBV7-8
CASSPSWQAKNIQYF
TGTGCCAGCAGCCCGTCTTGGCAGGCCAAAAACATTCAGTACTTC
>TRBD1|.|TRBJ1-2|TRBV28
CANRDRAQGYTF
TGTGCCAACCGCGACAGGGCTCAAGGCTACACCTTC
>.|once|TRBJ2-7|TRBV24-1
CATCHHPCGKQYF
TGTGCCACCTGTCATCACCCCTGCGGGAAGCAGTACTTC
>.|.|TRBJ1-2|TRBV27
CASSWGGGYTF
TGTGCCAGCAGTTGGGGGGGAGGCTACACCTTC
>TRBD1|.|TRBJ1-6|TRBV6-1
CASIETGEYNSPLHF
TGTGCCAGCATTGAAACAGGGGAGTATAATTCACCCCTCCACTTT
>TRBD1|.|TRBJ2-2|TRBV5-1
CASSRTGENTGELFF
TGCGCCAGCAGCAGGACAGGGGAGAACACCGGGGAGCTGTTTTTT
>TRBD1|.|TRBJ2-7|TRBV7-8
CASSRDRDYEQYF
TGTGCCAGCAGCCGGGACAGGGACTACGAGCAGTACTTC
>TRBD1|.|TRBJ1-2|TRBV5-4
CASSVRPGQLYGYTF
TGTGCCAGCAGCGTAAGGCCGGGACAGCTCTATGGCTACACCTTC
>.|.|TRBJ1-6|TRBV7-8
CASSLGTELSPLHF
TGTGCCAGCAGCTTAGGGACAGAACTTTCACCCCTCCACTTT
>TRBD1|.|TRBJ1-4|TRBV7-2
CASSSPGQGHEKLFF
TGTGCCAGCAGCTCACCGGGACAGGGACATGAAAAACTGTTTTTT
>TRBD2|.|TRBJ2-3|TRBV5-1
CASSLAAGGRTDTQYF
TGCGCCAGCAGCTTGGCAGCGGGGGGGCGAACAGATACGCAGTATTTT
>TRBD1|.|TRBJ1-1|TRBV29-1
CSVRRTGAGDTEAFF
TGCAGCGTCCGGAGGACAGGGGCGGGGGACACTGAAGCTTTCTTT
>TRBD2|.|TRBJ2-5|TRBV7-2
CASSLTGRGETQYF
TGTGCCAGCAGCTTGACCGGGAGGGGGGAGACCCAGTACTTC
>TRBD1|.|TRBJ1-5|TRBV27
CASSPTSRGLQPQHF
TGTGCCAGCAGTCCGACGTCCAGGGGGCTTCAGCCCCAGCATTTT
>TRBD1|.|TRBJ2-7|TRBV2
CASRGTGPYEQYF
TGTGCCAGCCGCGGGACAGGGCCCTACGAGCAGTACTTC